This T cell receptor (beta chain) originates from a study of shared clonotypes between healthy human individuals. Study-wide results and caveats: Relative to clonotypes present in all four donors, those not shared had lower generation probabilities.

Naive CD8 cells lacked CD45RO, underwent positive selection for CCR7 and left out terminally differentiated effector memory CD45RA+ cells. With respect to this clone: Its antigen is unknown. The same CDR3 also results from other DNA sequences found in this sample.

Assay used: immunoSEQ multiplex PCR; TCRdb lists only in-frame clones, some missing. The data contain around 2,000,000 clones, approximately 94% of them seen just once; the ten biggest clones take up approximately 1.2%. The sequence came from a man in his late teens or twenties in good health. The material sequenced was naive CD8+ T cells sorted from blood.

The CDR3 loop reads CASSLLAGGPNEQFF. For the CDR3, the DNA is TGTGCCAGCAGCTTACTAGCGGGAGGGCCAAATGAGCAGTTCTTC. The rearrangement uses TRBV7-6 and TRBJ2-1; the match to TRBD2 covers 12 bases. J gave up 7 bases and V 2 bases, and 3 bases lay outside the gene matches. There are 15 residues in the CDR3. Per germline, CDR1 SGHVS and CDR2 FNYEAQ.